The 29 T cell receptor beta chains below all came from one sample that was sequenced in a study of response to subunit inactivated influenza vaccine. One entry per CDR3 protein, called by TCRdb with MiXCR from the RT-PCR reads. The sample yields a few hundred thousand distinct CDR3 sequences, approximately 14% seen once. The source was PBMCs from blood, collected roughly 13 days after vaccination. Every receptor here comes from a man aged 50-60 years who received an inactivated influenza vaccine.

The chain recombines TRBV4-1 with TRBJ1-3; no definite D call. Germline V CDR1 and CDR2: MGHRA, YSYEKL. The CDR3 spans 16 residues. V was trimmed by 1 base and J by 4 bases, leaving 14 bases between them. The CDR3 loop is CASSQAWVEIGNTIYF. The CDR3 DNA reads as TGCGCCAGCAGCCAAGCTTGGGTAGAGATCGGAAACACCATATATTTT.

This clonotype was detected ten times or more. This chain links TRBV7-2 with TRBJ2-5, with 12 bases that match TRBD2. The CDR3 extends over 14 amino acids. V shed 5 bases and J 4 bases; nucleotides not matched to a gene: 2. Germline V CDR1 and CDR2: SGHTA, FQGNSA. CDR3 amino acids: CASSETSGRETQYF. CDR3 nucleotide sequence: TGTGCCAGCAGCGAGACTAGCGGGAGAGAGACCCAGTACTTC.

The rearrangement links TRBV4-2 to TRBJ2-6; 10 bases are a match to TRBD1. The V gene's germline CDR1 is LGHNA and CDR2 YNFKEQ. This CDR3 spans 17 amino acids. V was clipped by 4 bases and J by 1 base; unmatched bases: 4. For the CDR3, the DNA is TGTGCCAGCAGCCGCCCGGGACAGGGGTCTGGGGCCAACGTCCTGACTTTC. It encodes CASSRPGQGSGANVLTF.

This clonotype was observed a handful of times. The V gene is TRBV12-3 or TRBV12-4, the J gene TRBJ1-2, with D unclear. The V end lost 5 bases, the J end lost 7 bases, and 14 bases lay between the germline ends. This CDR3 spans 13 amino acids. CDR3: CASSTPGRLGYTF. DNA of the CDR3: TGTGCCAGCAGTACCCCCGGGAGGCTTGGCTACACCTTC.

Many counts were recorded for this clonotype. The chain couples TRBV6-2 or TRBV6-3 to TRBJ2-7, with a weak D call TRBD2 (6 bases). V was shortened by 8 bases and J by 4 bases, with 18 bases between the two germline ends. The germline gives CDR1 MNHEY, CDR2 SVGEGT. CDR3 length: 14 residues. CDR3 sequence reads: CASGVRDLTYEQYF. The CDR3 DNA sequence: TGTGCCAGCGGTGTGCGGGACCTCACTTACGAGCAGTACTTC.

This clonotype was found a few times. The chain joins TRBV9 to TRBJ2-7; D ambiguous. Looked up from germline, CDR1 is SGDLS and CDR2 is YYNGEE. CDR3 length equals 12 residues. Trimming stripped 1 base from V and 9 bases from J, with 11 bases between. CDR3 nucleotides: TGTGCCAGCAGCGTAAACGGCCAGAGGCAGTACTTC. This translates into CASSVNGQRQYF.

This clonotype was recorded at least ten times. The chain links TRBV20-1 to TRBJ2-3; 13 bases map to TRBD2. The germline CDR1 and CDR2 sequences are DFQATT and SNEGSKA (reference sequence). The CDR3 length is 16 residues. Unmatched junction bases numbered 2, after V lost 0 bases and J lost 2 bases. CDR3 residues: CSAREGLAGDTDTQYF. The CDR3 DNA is TGCAGTGCTAGAGAAGGACTAGCGGGAGACACAGATACGCAGTATTTT.

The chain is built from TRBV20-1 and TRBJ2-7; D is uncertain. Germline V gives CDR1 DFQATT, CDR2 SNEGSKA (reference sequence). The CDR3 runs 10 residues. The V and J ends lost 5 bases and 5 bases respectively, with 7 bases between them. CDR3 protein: CSAGVHEQYF. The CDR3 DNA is TGCAGTGCTGGAGTTCACGAGCAGTACTTC.

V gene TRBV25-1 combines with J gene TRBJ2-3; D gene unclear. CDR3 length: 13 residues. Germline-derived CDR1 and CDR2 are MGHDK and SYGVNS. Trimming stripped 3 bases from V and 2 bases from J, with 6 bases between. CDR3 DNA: TGTGCCAGCAGTGAGGAGTACACAGATACGCAGTATTTT. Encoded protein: CASSEEYTDTQYF.

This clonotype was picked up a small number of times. CDR3 in amino acids: CASSLDHRPLHEQFF. The CDR3 DNA reads TGTGCCAGCAGCCTCGACCACAGGCCGCTCCATGAGCAGTTCTTC. J is TRBJ2-1 and V is TRBV6-1; TRBD1 is a possible D gene (5 bases). Germline CDR1 is MNHNS and CDR2 is SASEGT. This CDR3 spans 15 amino acids. V lost 6 bases, J lost 8 bases, and 20 bases lay in between.

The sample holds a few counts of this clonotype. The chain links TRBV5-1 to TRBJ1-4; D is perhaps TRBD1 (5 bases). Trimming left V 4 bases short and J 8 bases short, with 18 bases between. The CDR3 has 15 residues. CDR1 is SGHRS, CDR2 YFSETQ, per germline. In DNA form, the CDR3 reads TGCGCCAGCAGCCCCATGTGGGGCCAGAAGGAAAAACTGTTTTTT. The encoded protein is CASSPMWGQKEKLFF.

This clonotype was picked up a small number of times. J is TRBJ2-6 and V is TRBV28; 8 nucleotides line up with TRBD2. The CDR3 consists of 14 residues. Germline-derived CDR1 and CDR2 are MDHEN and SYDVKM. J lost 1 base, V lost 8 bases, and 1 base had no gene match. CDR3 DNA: TGTGCCAGCGGCGGGGGGTCTGGGGCCAACGTCCTGACTTTC. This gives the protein CASGGGSGANVLTF.

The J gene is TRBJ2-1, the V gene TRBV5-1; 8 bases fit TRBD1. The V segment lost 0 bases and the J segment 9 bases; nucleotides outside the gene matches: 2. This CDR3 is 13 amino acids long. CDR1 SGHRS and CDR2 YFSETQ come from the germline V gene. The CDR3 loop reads CASSLAQGGEQFF. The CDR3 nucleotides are TGCGCCAGCAGCTTGGCACAGGGGGGTGAGCAGTTCTTC.

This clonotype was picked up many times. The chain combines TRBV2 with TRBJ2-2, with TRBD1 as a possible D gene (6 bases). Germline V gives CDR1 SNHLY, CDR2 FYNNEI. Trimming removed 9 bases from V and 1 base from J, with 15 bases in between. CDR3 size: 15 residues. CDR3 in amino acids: CARGAPGLNTGELFF. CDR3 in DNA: TGTGCCAGGGGGGCGCCAGGGTTGAACACCGGGGAGCTGTTTTTT.

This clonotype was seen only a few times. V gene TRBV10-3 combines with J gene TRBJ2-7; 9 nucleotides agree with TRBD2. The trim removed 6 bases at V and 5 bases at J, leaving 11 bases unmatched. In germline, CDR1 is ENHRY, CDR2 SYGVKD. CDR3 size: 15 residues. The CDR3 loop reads CAISGWREGHHEQYF. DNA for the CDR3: TGTGCCATCAGCGGTTGGCGGGAGGGCCATCACGAGCAGTACTTC.

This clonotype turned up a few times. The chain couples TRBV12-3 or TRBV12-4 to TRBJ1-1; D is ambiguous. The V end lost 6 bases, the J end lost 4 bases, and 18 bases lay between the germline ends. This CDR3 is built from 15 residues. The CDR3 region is CASRALRLFRTEAFF. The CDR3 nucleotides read TGTGCCAGCAGGGCCCTTCGGCTCTTTCGCACTGAAGCTTTCTTT.

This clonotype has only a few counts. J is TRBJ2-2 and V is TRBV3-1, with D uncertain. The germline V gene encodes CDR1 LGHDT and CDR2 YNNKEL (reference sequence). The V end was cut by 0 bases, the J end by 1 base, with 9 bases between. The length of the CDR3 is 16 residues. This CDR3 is CASSQDRTGNTGELFF. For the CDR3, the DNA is TGTGCCAGCAGCCAAGACAGGACGGGGAACACCGGGGAGCTGTTTTTT.

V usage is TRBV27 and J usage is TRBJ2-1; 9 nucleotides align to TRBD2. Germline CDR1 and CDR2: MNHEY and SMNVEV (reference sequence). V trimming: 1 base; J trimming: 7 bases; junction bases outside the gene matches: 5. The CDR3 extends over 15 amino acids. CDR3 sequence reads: CASSLFRGGANEQFF. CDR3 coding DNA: TGTGCCAGCAGTTTATTCCGCGGGGGGGCAAATGAGCAGTTCTTC.

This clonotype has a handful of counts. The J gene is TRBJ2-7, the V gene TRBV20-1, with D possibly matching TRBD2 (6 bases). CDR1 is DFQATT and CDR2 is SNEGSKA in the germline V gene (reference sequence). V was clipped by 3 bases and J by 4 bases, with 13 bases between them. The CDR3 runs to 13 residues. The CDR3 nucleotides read TGCAGTGCTAGCGGGGACTCGCTATACGAGCAGTACTTC. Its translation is CSASGDSLYEQYF.

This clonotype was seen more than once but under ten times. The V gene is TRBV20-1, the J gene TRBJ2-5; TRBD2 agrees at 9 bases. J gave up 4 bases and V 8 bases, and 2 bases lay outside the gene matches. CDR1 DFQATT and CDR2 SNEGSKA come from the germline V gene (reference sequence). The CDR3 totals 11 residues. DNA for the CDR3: TGCAGTTGGACTAGCGCAGAGACCCAGTACTTC. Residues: CSWTSAETQYF.

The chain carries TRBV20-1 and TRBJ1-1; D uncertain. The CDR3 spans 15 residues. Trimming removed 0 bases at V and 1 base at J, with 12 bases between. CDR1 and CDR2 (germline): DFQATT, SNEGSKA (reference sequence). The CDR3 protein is CSARDRVWENTEAFF. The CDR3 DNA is TGCAGTGCTAGAGATCGCGTGTGGGAGAACACTGAAGCTTTCTTT.

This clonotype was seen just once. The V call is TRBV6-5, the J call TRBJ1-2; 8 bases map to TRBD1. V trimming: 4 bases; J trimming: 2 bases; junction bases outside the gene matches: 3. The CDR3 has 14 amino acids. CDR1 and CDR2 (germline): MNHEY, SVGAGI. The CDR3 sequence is CASSSQGANYGYTF. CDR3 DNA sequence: TGTGCCAGCAGTTCCCAGGGGGCCAACTATGGCTACACCTTC.

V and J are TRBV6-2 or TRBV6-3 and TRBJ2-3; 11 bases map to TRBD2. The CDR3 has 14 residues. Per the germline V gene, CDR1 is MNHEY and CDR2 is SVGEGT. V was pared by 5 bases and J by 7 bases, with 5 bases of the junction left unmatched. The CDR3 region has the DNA TGTGCCAGCAGTCCGCTAGCGGGAGGCTATACGCAGTATTTT. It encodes CASSPLAGGYTQYF.

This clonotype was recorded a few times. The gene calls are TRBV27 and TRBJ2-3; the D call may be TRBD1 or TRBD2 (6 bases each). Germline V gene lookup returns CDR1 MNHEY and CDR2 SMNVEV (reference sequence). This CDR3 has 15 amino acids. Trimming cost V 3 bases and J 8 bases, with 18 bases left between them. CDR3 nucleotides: TGTGCCAGCAGTTTGGTTGATGGGGGGCGGTTTACGCAGTATTTT. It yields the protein CASSLVDGGRFTQYF.

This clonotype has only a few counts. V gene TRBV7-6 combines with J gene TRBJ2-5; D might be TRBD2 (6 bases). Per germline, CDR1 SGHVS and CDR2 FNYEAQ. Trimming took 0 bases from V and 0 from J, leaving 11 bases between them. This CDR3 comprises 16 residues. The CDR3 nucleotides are TGTGCCAGCAGCTTAGCGTGGGGGGACTACCAAGAGACCCAGTACTTC. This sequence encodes CASSLAWGDYQETQYF.

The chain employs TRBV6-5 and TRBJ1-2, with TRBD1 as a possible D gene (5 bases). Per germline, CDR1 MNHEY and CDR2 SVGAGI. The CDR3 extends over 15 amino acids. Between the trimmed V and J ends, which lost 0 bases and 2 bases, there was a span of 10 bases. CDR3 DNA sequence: TGTGCCAGCAGTTACTCTAGGGGAGGCAACTATGGCTACACCTTC. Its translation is CASSYSRGGNYGYTF.

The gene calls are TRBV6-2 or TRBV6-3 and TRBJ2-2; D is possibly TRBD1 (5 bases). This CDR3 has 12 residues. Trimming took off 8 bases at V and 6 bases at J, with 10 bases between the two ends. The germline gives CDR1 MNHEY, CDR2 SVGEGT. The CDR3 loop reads CASVTGAGELFF. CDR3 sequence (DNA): TGTGCCAGCGTCACAGGCGCCGGGGAGCTGTTTTTT.

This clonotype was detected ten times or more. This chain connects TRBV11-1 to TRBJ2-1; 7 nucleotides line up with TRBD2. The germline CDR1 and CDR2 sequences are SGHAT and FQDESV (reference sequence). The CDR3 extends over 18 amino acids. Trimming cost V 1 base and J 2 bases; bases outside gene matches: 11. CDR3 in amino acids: CASSLGGGTSRTYNEQFF. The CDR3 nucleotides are TGTGCCAGCAGCTTAGGGGGGGGGACTTCCCGCACCTACAATGAGCAGTTCTTC.

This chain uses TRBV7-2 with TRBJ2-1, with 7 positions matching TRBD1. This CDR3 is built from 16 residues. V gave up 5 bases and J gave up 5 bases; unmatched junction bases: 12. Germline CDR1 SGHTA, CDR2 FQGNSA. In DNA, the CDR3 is TGTGCCAGCAGCGAACCTTTCGGACAGGTCGACAATGAGCAGTTCTTC. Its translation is CASSEPFGQVDNEQFF.